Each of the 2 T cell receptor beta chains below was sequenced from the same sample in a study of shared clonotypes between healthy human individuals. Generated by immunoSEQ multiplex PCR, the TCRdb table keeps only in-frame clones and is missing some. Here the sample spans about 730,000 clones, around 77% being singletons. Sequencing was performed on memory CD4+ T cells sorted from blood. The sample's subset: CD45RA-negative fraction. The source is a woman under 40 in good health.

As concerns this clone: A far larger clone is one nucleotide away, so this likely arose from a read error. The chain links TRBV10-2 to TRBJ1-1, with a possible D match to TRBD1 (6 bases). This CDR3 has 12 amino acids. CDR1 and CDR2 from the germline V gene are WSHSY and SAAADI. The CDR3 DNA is TGCGCCAGCAATGAGGGGGGGACTGAAGCTTTCTTT. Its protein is CASNEGGTEAFF.

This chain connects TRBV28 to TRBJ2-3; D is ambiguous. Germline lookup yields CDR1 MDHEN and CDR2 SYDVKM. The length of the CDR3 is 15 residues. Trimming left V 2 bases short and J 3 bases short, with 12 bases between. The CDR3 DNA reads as TGTGCCAGCAGTTTACCCCTGGGCGCAACAGATACGCAGTATTTT. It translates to CASSLPLGATDTQYF.